This record concerns one T cell receptor (beta chain) sequence. Its matching antigen is unknown. This sample stems from a study of T cell responses to AZD1222 COVID-19 vaccine. Across the study: Pooling of second doses given at about 4 or about 12 weeks was done.

Study-level results: Most donors were white British and more were female, and clonal diversity was possibly underestimated.

Data came from immunoSEQ multiplex PCR; TCRdb stores just in-frame clones and leaves some out. The sample holds around 130,000 clones; roughly 93% are singletons and the top ten take 5.4%. Source: peripheral blood, taken on day 0 of AZD1222 vaccination. This sequence was found in an adult in good health.

The CDR3 DNA is TGTGCCAGCAGTGATCGGACAGGGGGACAGGCTGAAGCTTTCTTT. Its protein product is CASSDRTGGQAEAFF. The chain employs TRBV6-1 and TRBJ1-1, with 10 bases aligning to TRBD1. CDR1 and CDR2 (germline): MNHNS, SASEGT. This CDR3 spans 15 amino acids. The V gene end was trimmed by 3 bases and the J gene end by 6 bases; junction bases not matched to a gene: 7.